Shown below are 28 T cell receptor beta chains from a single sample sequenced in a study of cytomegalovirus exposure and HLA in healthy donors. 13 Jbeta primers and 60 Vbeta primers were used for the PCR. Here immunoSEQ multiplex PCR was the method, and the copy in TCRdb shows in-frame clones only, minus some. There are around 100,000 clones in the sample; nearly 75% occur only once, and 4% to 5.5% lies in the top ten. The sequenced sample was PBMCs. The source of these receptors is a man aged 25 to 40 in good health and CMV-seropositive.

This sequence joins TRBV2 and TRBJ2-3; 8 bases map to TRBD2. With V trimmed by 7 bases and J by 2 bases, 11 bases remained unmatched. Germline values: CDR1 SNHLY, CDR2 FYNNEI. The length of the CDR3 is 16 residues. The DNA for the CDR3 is TGTGCCAGCACCCCCGGAAGCGGGGGTCACACAGATACGCAGTATTTT. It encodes CASTPGSGGHTDTQYF. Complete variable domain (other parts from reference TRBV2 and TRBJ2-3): EPEVTQTPSHQVTQMGQEVILRCVPISNHLYFYWYRQILGQKVEFLVSFYNNEISEKSEIFDDQFSVERPDGSNFTLKIRSTKLEDSAMYFCASTPGSGGHTDTQYFGPGTRLTVL.

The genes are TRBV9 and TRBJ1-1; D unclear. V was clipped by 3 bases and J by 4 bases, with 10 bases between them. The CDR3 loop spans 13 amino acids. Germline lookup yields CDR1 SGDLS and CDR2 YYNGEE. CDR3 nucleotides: TGTGCCAGCAGCGGTACGACGGGCACTGAAGCTTTCTTT. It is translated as CASSGTTGTEAFF. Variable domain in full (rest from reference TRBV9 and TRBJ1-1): DSGVTQTPKHLITATGQRVTLRCSPRSGDLSVYWYQQSLDQGLQFLIQYYNGEERAKGNILERFSAQQFPDLHSELNLSSLELGDSALYFCASSGTTGTEAFFGQGTRLTVV.

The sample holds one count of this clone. The CDR3 coding sequence is TGTGCCAGCAGCTTAGGTGCGGGGGGGCCCGGGCTAGAGACCCAGTACTTC. This codes for CASSLGAGGPGLETQYF. V gene TRBV7-6 combines with J gene TRBJ2-5, with 9 bases that match TRBD2. The CDR3 runs to 17 residues. From germline, CDR1 is SGHVS and CDR2 FNYEAQ. V trimming: 1 base; J trimming: 4 bases; junction bases outside the gene matches: 10.

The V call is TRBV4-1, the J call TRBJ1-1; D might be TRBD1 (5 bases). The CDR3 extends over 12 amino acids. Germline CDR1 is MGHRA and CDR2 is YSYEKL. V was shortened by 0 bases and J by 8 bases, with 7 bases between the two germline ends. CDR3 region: CASSQERGEAFF. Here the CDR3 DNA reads TGCGCCAGCAGCCAAGAACGGGGGGAAGCTTTCTTT.

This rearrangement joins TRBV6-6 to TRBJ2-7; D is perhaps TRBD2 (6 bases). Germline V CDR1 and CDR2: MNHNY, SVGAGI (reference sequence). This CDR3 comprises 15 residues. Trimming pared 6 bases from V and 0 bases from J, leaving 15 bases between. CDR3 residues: CASSSGLRSSYEQYF. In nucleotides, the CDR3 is TGTGCCAGCAGCTCGGGACTCCGCAGCTCCTACGAGCAGTACTTC.

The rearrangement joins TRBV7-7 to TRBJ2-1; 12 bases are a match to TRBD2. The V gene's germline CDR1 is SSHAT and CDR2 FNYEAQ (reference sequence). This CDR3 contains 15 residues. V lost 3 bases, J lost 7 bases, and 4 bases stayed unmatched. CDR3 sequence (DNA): TGTGCCAGCAGCTTCGGACTAGCGGGGCTAAATGAGCAGTTCTTC. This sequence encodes CASSFGLAGLNEQFF.

The CDR3 is CASSSDLDGYEQYF. As DNA, the CDR3 is TGCGCCAGCAGCTCCGACTTAGACGGCTACGAGCAGTACTTC. V is TRBV5-1 and J is TRBJ2-7; D gene ambiguous. The CDR3 consists of 14 residues. Per germline, CDR1 SGHRS and CDR2 YFSETQ. The germline V and J ends were trimmed by 3 bases and 3 bases, with 13 bases remaining between them. The entire variable domain, with the rest obtained from reference TRBV5-1 and TRBJ2-7, is as follows: KAGVTQTPRYLIKTRGQQVTLSCSPISGHRSVSWYQQTPGQGLQFLFEYFSETQRNKGNFPGRFSGRQFSNSRSEMNVSTLELGDSALYLCASSSDLDGYEQYFGPGTRLTVT.

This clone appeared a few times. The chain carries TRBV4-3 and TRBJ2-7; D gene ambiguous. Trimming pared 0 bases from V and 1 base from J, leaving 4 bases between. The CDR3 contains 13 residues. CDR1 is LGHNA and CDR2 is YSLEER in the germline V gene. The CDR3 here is CASSQDRSYEQYF. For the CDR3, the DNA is TGCGCCAGCAGCCAAGACAGGTCCTACGAGCAGTACTTC.

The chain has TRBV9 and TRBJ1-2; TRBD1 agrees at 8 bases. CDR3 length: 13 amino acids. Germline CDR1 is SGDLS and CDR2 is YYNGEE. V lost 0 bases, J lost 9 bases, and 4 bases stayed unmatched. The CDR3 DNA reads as TGTGCCAGCAGCGTAGACAGGGGGGTGAGCTACACCTTC. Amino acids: CASSVDRGVSYTF.

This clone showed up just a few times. The CDR3 sequence is CASASSGGDTQYF. CDR3 DNA: TGTGCTAGTGCCTCAAGCGGGGGGGATACGCAGTATTTT. This chain uses TRBV12-5 with TRBJ2-3; 9 bases are shared with TRBD2. This CDR3 is 13 amino acids long. Trimming cost V 7 bases and J 6 bases; bases outside gene matches: 5. The germline V gene has CDR1 LGHNT and CDR2 FRNRAP. The full variable domain, rest sourced from reference TRBV12-5 and TRBJ2-3, is DARVTQTPRHKVTEMGQEVTMRCQPILGHNTVFWYRQTMMQGLELLAYFRNRAPLDDSGMPKDRFSAEMPDATLATLKIQPSEPRDSAVYFCASASSGGDTQYFGPGTRLTVL.

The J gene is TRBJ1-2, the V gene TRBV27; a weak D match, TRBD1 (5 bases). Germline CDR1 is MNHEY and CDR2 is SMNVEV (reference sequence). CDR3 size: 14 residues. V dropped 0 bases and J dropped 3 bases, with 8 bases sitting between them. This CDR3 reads CASSLSAGHYGYTF. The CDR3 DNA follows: TGTGCCAGCAGTTTATCGGCAGGGCACTATGGCTACACCTTC.

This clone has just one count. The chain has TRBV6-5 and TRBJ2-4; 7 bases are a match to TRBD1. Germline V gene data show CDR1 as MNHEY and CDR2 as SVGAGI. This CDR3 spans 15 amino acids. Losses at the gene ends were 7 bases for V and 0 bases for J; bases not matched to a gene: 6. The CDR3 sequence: CASKLTGLAKNIQYF. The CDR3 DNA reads TGTGCCAGCAAGCTGACAGGGCTAGCCAAAAACATTCAGTACTTC.

The CDR3 spells CASSRDRTFGTGELFF. CDR3 DNA: TGTGCCAGCAGTAGGGACAGAACCTTTGGAACCGGGGAGCTGTTTTTT. This sequence joins TRBV6-6 and TRBJ2-2; 7 bases fit TRBD1. J lost 5 bases, V lost 5 bases, and 11 bases had no gene match. CDR1 and CDR2 from the germline V gene are MNHNY and SVGAGI (reference sequence). This CDR3 comprises 16 residues.

This CDR3 is CARSLRTFHSSYNEQFF. DNA for the CDR3: TGTGCCAGAAGCTTGAGGACTTTTCACAGCTCCTACAATGAGCAGTTCTTC. The genes are TRBV5-3 and TRBJ2-1; possible D gene TRBD2, 5 bases. Being an ORF, TRBV5-3 has a function that is uncertain. This CDR3 contains 17 residues. The V end lost 1 base, the J end lost 0 bases, and 14 bases lay between the germline ends.

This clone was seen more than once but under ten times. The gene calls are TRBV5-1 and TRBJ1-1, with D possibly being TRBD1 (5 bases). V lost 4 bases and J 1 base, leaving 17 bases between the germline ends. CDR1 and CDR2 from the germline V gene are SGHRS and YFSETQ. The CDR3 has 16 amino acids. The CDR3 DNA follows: TGCGCCAGCAGCCACCGGGACTCAGGGAAGAACACTGAAGCTTTCTTT. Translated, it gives CASSHRDSGKNTEAFF.

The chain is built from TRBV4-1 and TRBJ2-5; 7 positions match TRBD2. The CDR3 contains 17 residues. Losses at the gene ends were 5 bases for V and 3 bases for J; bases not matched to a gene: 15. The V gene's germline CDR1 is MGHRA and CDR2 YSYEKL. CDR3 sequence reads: CASSTSGTIAFEETQYF. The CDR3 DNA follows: TGCGCCAGCAGCACCTCCGGGACTATTGCATTTGAAGAGACCCAGTACTTC.

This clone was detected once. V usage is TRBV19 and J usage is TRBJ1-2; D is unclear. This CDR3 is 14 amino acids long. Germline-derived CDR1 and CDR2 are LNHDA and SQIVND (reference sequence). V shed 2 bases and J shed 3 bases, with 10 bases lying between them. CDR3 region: CASSISGKDYGYTF. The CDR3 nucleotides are TGTGCCAGTAGTATAAGCGGGAAGGACTATGGCTACACCTTC.

Written as DNA, the CDR3 is TGTGCCAGCAGCTGGATCCGGGACAGGGGGGGGACTGAAGCTTTCTTT. Protein product: CASSWIRDRGGTEAFF. The rearrangement joins TRBV4-2 to TRBJ1-1, with TRBD1 identical over 11 bases. The V segment lost 5 bases and the J segment 5 bases; nucleotides outside the gene matches: 10. This CDR3 region has 16 residues. Germline CDR1 reads LGHNA; CDR2 reads YNFKEQ.

CDR3 amino acids: CASSPSRWRGNTIYF. CDR3 in DNA: TGTGCCAGCAGCCCCTCCCGGTGGAGGGGAAACACCATATATTTT. This rearrangement joins TRBV5-6 to TRBJ1-3; no clear D gene. CDR1 SGHDT and CDR2 YYEEEE come from the germline V gene. Trimming took off 4 bases at V and 4 bases at J, with 15 bases between the two ends. The CDR3 extends over 15 amino acids.

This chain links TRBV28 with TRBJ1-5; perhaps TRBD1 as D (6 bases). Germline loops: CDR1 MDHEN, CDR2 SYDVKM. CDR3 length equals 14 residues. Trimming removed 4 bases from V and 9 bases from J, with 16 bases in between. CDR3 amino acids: CASSSPGTYPPQHF. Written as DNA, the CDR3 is TGTGCCAGCAGTTCCCCCGGGACATATCCGCCCCAGCATTTT.

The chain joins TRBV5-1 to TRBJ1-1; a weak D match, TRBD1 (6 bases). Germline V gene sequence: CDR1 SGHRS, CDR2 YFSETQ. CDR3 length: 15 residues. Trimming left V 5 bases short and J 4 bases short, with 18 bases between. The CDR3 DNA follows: TGCGCCAGCAGTTCGGGCGACAGGTGGACCACTGAAGCTTTCTTT. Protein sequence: CASSSGDRWTTEAFF.

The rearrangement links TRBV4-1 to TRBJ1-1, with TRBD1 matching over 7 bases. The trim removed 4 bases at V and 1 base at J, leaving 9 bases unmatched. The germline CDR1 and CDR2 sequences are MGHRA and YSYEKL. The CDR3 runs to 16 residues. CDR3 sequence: CASSRTRQGENTEAFF. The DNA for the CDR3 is TGCGCCAGCAGCCGAACCCGACAGGGCGAGAACACTGAAGCTTTCTTT.

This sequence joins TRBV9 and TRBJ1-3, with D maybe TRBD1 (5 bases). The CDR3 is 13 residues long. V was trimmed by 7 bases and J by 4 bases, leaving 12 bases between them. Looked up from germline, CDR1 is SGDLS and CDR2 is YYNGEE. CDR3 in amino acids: CASGAGLGNTIYF. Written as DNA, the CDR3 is TGTGCCAGCGGGGCGGGGCTCGGAAACACCATATATTTT.

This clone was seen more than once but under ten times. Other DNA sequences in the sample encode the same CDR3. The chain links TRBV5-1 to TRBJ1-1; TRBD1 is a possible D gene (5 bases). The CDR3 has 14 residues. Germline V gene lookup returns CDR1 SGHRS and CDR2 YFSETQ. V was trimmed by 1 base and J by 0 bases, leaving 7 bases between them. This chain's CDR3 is CASSLQGMNTEAFF. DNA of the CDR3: TGCGCCAGCAGCTTGCAGGGAATGAACACTGAAGCTTTCTTT.

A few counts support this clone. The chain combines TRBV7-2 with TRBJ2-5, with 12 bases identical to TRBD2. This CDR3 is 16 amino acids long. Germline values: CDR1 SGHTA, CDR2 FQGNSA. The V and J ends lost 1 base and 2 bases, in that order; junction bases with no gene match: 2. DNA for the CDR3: TGTGCCAGCAGCTTAGGACTAGCGGGGGCTCAAGAGACCCAGTACTTC. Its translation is CASSLGLAGAQETQYF.

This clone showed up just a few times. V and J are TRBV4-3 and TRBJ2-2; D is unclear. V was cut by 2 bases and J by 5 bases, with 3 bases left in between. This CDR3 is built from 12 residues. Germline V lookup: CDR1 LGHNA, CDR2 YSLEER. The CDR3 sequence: CASSQRTGELFF. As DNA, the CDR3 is TGCGCCAGCAGCCAACGGACCGGGGAGCTGTTTTTT.

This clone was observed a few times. The CDR3 bases are TGTGCCACCAGCAGAGACCTGGCGGGGCCCTACGAGCAGTACTTC. Translation: CATSRDLAGPYEQYF. The genes are TRBV15 and TRBJ2-7; D possibly corresponds to TRBD2 (6 bases). CDR1 is LNHNV and CDR2 is YYDKDF in the germline V gene (reference sequence). The CDR3 contains 15 residues. Trimming left V 0 bases short and J 2 bases short, with 11 bases between.

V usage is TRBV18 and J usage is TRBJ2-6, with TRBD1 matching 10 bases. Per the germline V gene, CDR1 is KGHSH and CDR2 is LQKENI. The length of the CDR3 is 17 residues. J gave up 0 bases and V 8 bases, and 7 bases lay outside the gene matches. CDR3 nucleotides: TGTGCCAGCCCTGGACAGGGGGACCACTCTGGGGCCAACGTCCTGACTTTC. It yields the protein CASPGQGDHSGANVLTF.